The 21 T cell receptor beta chains reported below all come from one sample, sequenced in a study of T cell responses to AZD1222 COVID-19 vaccine. The table came from immunoSEQ multiplex PCR; TCRdb's copy has only in-frame clones and leaves some out. The sample gives fewer than 200,000 clones, 70% to 90% of which show up once; over 4% is in the top ten. Here the sequenced sample was peripheral blood, taken 28 days after the second AZD1222 dose. The receptors originated from an adult who received the AZD1222 COVID-19 vaccine.

The genes are TRBV6-6 and TRBJ1-1; 7 nucleotides match TRBD1. There are 14 residues in the CDR3. CDR1 is MNHNY and CDR2 is SVGAGI in the germline V gene (reference sequence). The junction had 8 bases not matched to a gene; V was cut back by 6 bases and J by 4 bases. DNA of the CDR3: TGTGCCAGCAGGGGAACAGGGGAGCGCACTGAAGCTTTCTTT. This encodes CASRGTGERTEAFF.

The chain is built from TRBV5-1 and TRBJ1-2, with 7 bases lining up with TRBD1. The CDR3 consists of 14 residues. Germline V CDR1 and CDR2: SGHRS, YFSETQ. J gave up 0 bases and V 3 bases, and 2 bases lay outside the gene matches. As DNA, the CDR3 is TGCGCCAGCAGCTCGACAGGGACTAACTATGGCTACACCTTC. It specifies CASSSTGTNYGYTF.

This clone was seen a handful of times. The V call is TRBV7-2, the J call TRBJ2-5, with D unresolved. There are 12 residues in the CDR3. CDR1 SGHTA and CDR2 FQGNSA come from the germline V gene. V was shortened by 1 base and J by 11 bases, with 11 bases between the two germline ends. The CDR3 coding sequence is TGTGCCAGCAGCTTAGATCGTACAGCTCAGTACTTC. Its protein is CASSLDRTAQYF.

This sequence joins TRBV2 and TRBJ1-1, with TRBD1 as a possible D gene (5 bases). Germline V lookup: CDR1 SNHLY, CDR2 FYNNEI. This CDR3 is built from 12 residues. V lost 8 bases to trimming and J lost 1 base, with 8 bases between them. CDR3 amino acids: CASCRENTEAFF. The DNA for the CDR3 is TGTGCCAGCTGCAGGGAGAACACTGAAGCTTTCTTT.

This rearrangement joins TRBV7-9 to TRBJ2-1; 8 bases align to TRBD2. CDR1 and CDR2 (germline): SEHNR, FQNEAQ (reference sequence). The ends lost 1 base at V and 10 bases at J; junction bases unmatched: 6. The CDR3 loop spans 14 amino acids. The CDR3 spells CASSLDGGVTEQFF. CDR3 bases: TGTGCCAGCAGCTTAGACGGGGGGGTGACCGAGCAGTTCTTC.

The rearrangement uses TRBV29-1 and TRBJ2-7; D gene unclear. The germline V gene has CDR1 SQVTM and CDR2 ANQGSEA. Trimming took 5 bases from V and 3 from J, leaving 8 bases between them. CDR3 length: 11 amino acids. DNA of the CDR3: TGCAGCGTTATGATAGGCTACGAGCAGTACTTC. Encoded protein: CSVMIGYEQYF.

The chain combines TRBV19 with TRBJ2-7; weak D call: TRBD2 (5 bases). Trimming cost V 3 bases and J 9 bases, with 15 bases left between them. This CDR3 comprises 13 residues. Germline lookup yields CDR1 LNHDA and CDR2 SQIVND (reference sequence). The CDR3 loop reads CASSISARRVQYF. CDR3 sequence (DNA): TGTGCCAGTAGTATTTCGGCCAGGCGGGTGCAGTACTTC.

The chain has TRBV30 and TRBJ1-6; 8 bases map to TRBD1. Germline V gene data show CDR1 as GTSNPN and CDR2 as SVGIG (reference sequence). The CDR3 is 14 residues long. The ends lost 3 bases at V and 8 bases at J; junction bases unmatched: 6. The CDR3 region is CAWSLTGVDSPLHF. CDR3 nucleotides: TGTGCCTGGAGCCTGACAGGGGTGGATTCACCCCTCCACTTT.

This clone has only one observation. The same CDR3 also results from other DNA sequences found in this sample. V gene TRBV20-1 combines with J gene TRBJ1-3; the D is unclear. V was pared by 3 bases and J by 0 bases, with 6 bases between. Germline lookup yields CDR1 DFQATT and CDR2 SNEGSKA (reference sequence). This CDR3 contains 13 residues. DNA for the CDR3: TGCAGTGCTAGTCCGGGCTCTGGAAACACCATATATTTT. Residues: CSASPGSGNTIYF.

The chain combines TRBV24-1 with TRBJ1-5, with 7 bases aligning to TRBD1. The CDR3 length is 14 residues. Germline trimming cut 10 bases from V and 0 bases from J; bases unmatched to any gene: 5. CDR1 and CDR2 (germline): KGHDR, SFDVKD. The CDR3 reads CATRQGFSNQPQHF. CDR3 coding DNA: TGTGCCACGAGACAGGGTTTTAGCAATCAGCCCCAGCATTTT.

The chain combines TRBV18 with TRBJ1-2; D is unclear. The CDR3 length is 14 residues. Looked up from germline, CDR1 is KGHSH and CDR2 is LQKENI. The V end lost 2 bases, the J end lost 8 bases, and 15 bases lay between the germline ends. The DNA of the CDR3 is TGTGCCAGCTCACCAGAGGGTAGTAGCTTCGGCTACACCTTC. Protein sequence: CASSPEGSSFGYTF.

This clone showed up just once. The chain combines TRBV7-2 with TRBJ1-5; D is uncertain. The V gene's germline CDR1 is SGHTA and CDR2 FQGNSA. V lost 8 bases, J lost 0 bases, and 5 bases lay in between. The CDR3 covers 12 residues. The CDR3: CASGISNQPQHF. Written as DNA, the CDR3 is TGTGCCAGCGGGATTAGCAATCAGCCCCAGCATTTT. The whole variable domain, remainder taken from reference TRBV7-2 and TRBJ1-5, is GAGVSQSPSNKVTEKGKDVELRCDPISGHTALYWYRQSLGQGLEFLIYFQGNSAPDKSGLPSDRFSAERTGGSVSTLTIQRTQQEDSAVYLCASGISNQPQHFGDGTRLSIL.

The chain has TRBV11-2 and TRBJ1-5; 9 bases map to TRBD1. Unmatched junction bases numbered 12, after V lost 4 bases and J lost 11 bases. Germline V gene lookup returns CDR1 SGHAT and CDR2 FQNNGV. The CDR3 extends over 15 amino acids. CDR3 amino acids: CASSSGTGTIGSQHF. The CDR3 region has the DNA TGTGCCAGCAGCTCCGGGACAGGGACGATAGGGTCCCAGCATTTT.

This clone was recorded only once. This chain joins TRBV7-8 and TRBJ2-2; no reliable D call. The CDR3 length is 15 residues. Between the trimmed V and J ends, which lost 4 bases and 1 base, there was a span of 10 bases. In germline, CDR1 is SGHVS, CDR2 FQNEAQ. The CDR3 DNA reads as TGTGCCAGCAGCTCCAACACCCTGAACACCGGGGAGCTGTTTTTT. Amino acid sequence: CASSSNTLNTGELFF.

The chain is built from TRBV19 and TRBJ1-3; D is perhaps TRBD1 (6 bases). CDR1 and CDR2 (germline): LNHDA, SQIVND (reference sequence). V lost 2 bases and J 2 bases, leaving 13 bases between the germline ends. The CDR3 totals 16 residues. The CDR3 spells CASSIQGDTTGNTIYF. For the CDR3, the DNA is TGTGCCAGTAGTATACAAGGGGACACAACTGGAAACACCATATATTTT.

The CDR3 sequence: CASSHTNRRNYGYTF. DNA for the CDR3: TGCGCCAGCAGCCACACGAACAGGAGAAACTATGGCTACACCTTC. The rearrangement joins TRBV4-1 to TRBJ1-2; a possible D gene is TRBD1 (5 bases). The germline V and J ends were trimmed by 3 bases and 2 bases, with 13 bases remaining between them. Germline V lookup: CDR1 MGHRA, CDR2 YSYEKL. The length of the CDR3 is 15 residues.

Note on this clone: This sample also contains other DNA sequences that code for the same CDR3. V is TRBV19 and J is TRBJ1-1; D might be TRBD1 (5 bases). The CDR3 is 11 residues long. Germline CDR1 reads LNHDA; CDR2 reads SQIVND (reference sequence). Trimming took off 5 bases at V and 4 bases at J, with 5 bases between the two ends. This CDR3 reads CASSGGTEAFF. In DNA form, the CDR3 reads TGTGCCAGTAGTGGGGGCACTGAAGCTTTCTTT.

This rearrangement joins TRBV3-1 (or the pseudogene TRBV3-2) to TRBJ1-1, with D unresolved. Trimming pared 4 bases from V and 2 bases from J, leaving 8 bases between. From germline, CDR1 is LGHDT and CDR2 YNNKEL (reference sequence). The CDR3 consists of 13 residues. CDR3 DNA sequence: TGTGCCAGCAGCCCGCGGACCAACACTGAAGCTTTCTTT. Translation gives CASSPRTNTEAFF.

The chain couples TRBV29-1 to TRBJ1-2, with 7 bases matching TRBD1. This CDR3 region has 14 residues. Germline CDR1 SQVTM, CDR2 ANQGSEA. V shed 4 bases, J shed 6 bases, and the junction held 11 bases outside the gene matches. This chain's CDR3 is CSVGIDRARDGYTF. Here the CDR3 DNA reads TGCAGCGTTGGGATTGACAGGGCGAGGGATGGCTACACCTTC.

The chain employs TRBV10-3 and TRBJ1-1; a weak D match, TRBD1 (6 bases). V was pared by 3 bases and J by 2 bases, with 13 bases between. CDR3 length equals 15 residues. Germline CDR1 and CDR2: ENHRY and SYGVKD. In DNA, the CDR3 is TGTGCCATCAGTGATACCAGGGGCGGAAACACTGAAGCTTTCTTT. This codes for CAISDTRGGNTEAFF.

The table lists this clone with many counts. Other DNA sequences in the sample encode the same CDR3. The V gene is TRBV11-2, the J gene TRBJ1-1; D gene unclear. Deletions cut 1 base from V and 4 bases from J, with 1 base between. This CDR3 comprises 11 residues. Germline loops: CDR1 SGHAT, CDR2 FQNNGV. CDR3: CASSLVTEAFF. CDR3 nucleotide sequence: TGTGCCAGCAGCTTAGTCACTGAAGCTTTCTTT.